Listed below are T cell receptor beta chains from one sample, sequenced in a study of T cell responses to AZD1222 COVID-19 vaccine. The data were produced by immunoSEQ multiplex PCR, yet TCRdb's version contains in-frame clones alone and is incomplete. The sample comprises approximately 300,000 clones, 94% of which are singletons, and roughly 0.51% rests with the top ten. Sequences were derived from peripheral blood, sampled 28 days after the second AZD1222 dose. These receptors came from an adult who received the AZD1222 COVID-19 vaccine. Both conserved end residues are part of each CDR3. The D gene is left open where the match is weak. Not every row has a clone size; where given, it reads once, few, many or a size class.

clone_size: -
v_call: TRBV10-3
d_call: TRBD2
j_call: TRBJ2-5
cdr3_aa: CAISGAGVRETQYF
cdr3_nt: TGTGCCATCAGTGGAGCGGGAGTTCGGGAGACCCAGTACTTC

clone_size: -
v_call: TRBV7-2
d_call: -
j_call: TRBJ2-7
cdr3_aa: CASSFDIYEQYF
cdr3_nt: TGTGCCAGCAGCTTCGATATCTACGAGCAGTACTTC

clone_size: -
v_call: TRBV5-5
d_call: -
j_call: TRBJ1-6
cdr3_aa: CASSVGPNSPLHF
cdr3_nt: TGTGCCAGCAGCGTGGGACCTAATTCACCCCTCCACTTT

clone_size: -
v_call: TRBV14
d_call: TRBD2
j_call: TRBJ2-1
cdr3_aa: CASSPTSGSSYNEQFF
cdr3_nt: TGTGCCAGCAGCCCGACTAGCGGTAGCTCCTACAATGAGCAGTTCTTC

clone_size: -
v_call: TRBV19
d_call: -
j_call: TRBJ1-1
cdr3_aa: CASSPTSAWTEAFF
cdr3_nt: TGTGCCAGTAGTCCCACCTCTGCGTGGACTGAAGCTTTCTTT

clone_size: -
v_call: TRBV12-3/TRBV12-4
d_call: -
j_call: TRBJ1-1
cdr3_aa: CASSISEVTEAFF
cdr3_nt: TGTGCCAGCAGCATCTCCGAAGTCACTGAAGCTTTCTTT

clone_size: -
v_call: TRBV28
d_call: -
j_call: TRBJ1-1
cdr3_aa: CASSYRVNTEAFF
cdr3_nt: TGTGCCAGCAGTTACCGGGTGAACACTGAAGCTTTCTTT

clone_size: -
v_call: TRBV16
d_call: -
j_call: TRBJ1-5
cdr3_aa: CASSQSFQFNQPQHF
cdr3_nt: TGTGCCAGCAGCCAATCGTTCCAGTTCAATCAGCCCCAGCATTTT

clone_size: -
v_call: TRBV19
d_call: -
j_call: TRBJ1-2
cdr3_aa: CASSIARGSYGYTF
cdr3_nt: TGTGCCAGTAGTATAGCAAGGGGGAGTTATGGCTACACCTTC

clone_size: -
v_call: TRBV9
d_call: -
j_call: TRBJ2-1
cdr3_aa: CASSVGGTNNEQFF
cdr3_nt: TGTGCCAGCAGCGTGGGGGGCACCAACAATGAGCAGTTCTTC

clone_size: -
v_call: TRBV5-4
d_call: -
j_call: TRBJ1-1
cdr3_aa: CASSLAQGMNTEAFF
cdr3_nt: TGTGCCAGCAGCTTGGCTCAGGGAATGAACACTGAAGCTTTCTTT

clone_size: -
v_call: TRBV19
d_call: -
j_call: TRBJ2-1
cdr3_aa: CASSPPRPPYNEQFF
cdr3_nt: TGTGCCAGTAGTCCCCCCCGACCCCCTTACAATGAGCAGTTCTTC

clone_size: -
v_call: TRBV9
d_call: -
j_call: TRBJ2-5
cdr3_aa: CASSVRGKETQYF
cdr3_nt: TGTGCCAGCAGCGTAAGAGGGAAAGAGACCCAGTACTTC

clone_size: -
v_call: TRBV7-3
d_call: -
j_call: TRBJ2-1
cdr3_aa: CASSQGPYNEQFF
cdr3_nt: TGTGCCAGCAGCCAGGGTCCGTACAATGAGCAGTTCTTC

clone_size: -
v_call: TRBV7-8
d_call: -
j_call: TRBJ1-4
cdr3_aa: CASSLLQAGEKLFF
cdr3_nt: TGTGCCAGCAGCTTACTTCAGGCTGGGGAAAAACTGTTTTTT

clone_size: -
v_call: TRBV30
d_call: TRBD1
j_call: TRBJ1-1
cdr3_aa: CAWSKGTANTEAFF
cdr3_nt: TGTGCCTGGAGCAAAGGGACAGCAAACACTGAAGCTTTCTTT

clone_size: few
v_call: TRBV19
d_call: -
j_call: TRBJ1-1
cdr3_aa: CASSMGGSGTEAFF
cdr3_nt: TGTGCCAGTAGTATGGGGGGCTCGGGCACTGAAGCTTTCTTT

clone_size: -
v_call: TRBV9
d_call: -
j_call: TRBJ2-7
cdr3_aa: CASSLNSGTRAYEQYF
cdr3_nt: TGTGCCAGCAGCTTAAATTCCGGGACCCGAGCTTACGAGCAGTACTTC

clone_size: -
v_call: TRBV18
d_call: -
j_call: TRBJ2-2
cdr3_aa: CASSPYQMHTGELFF
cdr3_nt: TGTGCCAGCTCACCTTACCAGATGCACACCGGGGAGCTGTTTTTT

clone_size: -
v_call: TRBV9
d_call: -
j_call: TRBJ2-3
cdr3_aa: CASSALGSGTDTQYF
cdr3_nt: TGTGCCAGCAGCGCCCTCGGGTCCGGCACAGATACGCAGTATTTT

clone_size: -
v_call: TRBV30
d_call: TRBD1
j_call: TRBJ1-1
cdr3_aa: CALNRGGTEAFF
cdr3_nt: TGTGCCTTGAACAGGGGTGGGACTGAAGCTTTCTTT

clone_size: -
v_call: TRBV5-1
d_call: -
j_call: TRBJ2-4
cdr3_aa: CASSLTAGFLAKNIQYF
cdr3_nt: TGCGCCAGCAGCTTAACCGCAGGATTTCTAGCCAAAAACATTCAGTACTTC

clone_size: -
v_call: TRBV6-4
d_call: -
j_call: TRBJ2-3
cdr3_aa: CASSDHRTDTQYF
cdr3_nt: TGTGCCAGCAGTGATCACAGAACAGATACGCAGTATTTT

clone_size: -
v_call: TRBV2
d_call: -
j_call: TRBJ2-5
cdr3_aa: CASISPGENWGPQETQYF
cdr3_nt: TGTGCCAGCATTTCACCGGGGGAGAACTGGGGTCCTCAAGAGACCCAGTACTTC

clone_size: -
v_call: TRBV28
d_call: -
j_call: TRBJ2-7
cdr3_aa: CASSSTLKGPSSYEQYF
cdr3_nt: TGTGCCAGCAGTTCTACTTTGAAGGGACCCAGCTCCTACGAGCAGTACTTC

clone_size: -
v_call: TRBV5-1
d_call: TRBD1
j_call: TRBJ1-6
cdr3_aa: CASSLGQGVPNSPLHF
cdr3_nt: TGCGCCAGCAGCTTGGGACAGGGGGTGCCAAATTCACCCCTCCACTTT

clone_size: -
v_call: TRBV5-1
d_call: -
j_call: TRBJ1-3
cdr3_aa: CASRGNRDSGNTIYF
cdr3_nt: TGCGCCAGCAGGGGGAACAGGGACTCTGGAAACACCATATATTTT

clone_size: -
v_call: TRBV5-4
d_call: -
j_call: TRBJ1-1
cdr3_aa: CASSLSAGMNTEAFF
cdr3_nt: TGTGCCAGCAGCTTAAGTGCGGGGATGAACACTGAAGCTTTCTTT

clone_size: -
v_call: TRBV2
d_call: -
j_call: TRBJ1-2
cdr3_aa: CASSSGYGYTF
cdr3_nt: TGTGCCAGCAGTTCAGGGTATGGCTACACCTTC

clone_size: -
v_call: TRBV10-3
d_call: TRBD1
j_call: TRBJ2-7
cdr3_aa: CATGTGAYEQYF
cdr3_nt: TGTGCCACCGGGACAGGGGCCTACGAGCAGTACTTC

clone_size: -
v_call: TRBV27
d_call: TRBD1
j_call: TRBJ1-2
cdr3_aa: CASSQTGAKGYGYTF
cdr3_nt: TGTGCCAGCAGTCAGACAGGGGCCAAGGGGTATGGCTACACCTTC

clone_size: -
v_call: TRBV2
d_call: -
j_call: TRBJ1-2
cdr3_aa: CASRVGWGNYGYTF
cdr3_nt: TGTGCCAGCAGAGTAGGGTGGGGGAACTATGGCTACACCTTC

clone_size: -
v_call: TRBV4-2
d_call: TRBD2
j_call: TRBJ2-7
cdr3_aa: CASSQEVGREFSEQYF
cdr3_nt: TGTGCCAGCAGCCAAGAGGTTGGGCGGGAGTTCAGCGAGCAGTACTTC

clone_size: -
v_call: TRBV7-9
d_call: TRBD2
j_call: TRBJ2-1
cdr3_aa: CASSSTSSGGANEQFF
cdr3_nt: TGTGCCAGCAGCTCTACTTCTAGCGGGGGGGCCAATGAGCAGTTCTTC

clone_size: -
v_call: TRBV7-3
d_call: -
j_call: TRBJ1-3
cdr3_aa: CASSGAPGDTIYF
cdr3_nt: TGTGCCAGCAGCGGGGCCCCGGGTGACACCATATATTTT

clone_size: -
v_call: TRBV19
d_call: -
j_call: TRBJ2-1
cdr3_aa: CASSAGQFYNEQFF
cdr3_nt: TGTGCCAGTAGTGCCGGACAGTTCTACAATGAGCAGTTCTTC

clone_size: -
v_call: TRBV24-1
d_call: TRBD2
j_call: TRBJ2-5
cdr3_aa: CATSAGRLAGGEETQYF
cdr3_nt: TGTGCCACCAGTGCCGGGAGACTAGCGGGGGGGGAAGAGACCCAGTACTTC

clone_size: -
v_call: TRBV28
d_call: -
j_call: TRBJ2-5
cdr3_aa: CASHQGGWYQETQYF
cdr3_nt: TGTGCCAGCCACCAAGGAGGCTGGTACCAAGAGACCCAGTACTTC

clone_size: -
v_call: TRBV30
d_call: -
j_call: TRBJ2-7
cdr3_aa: CAWRGAPGGYEQYF
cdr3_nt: TGTGCCTGGAGGGGGGCCCCGGGGGGCTACGAGCAGTACTTC

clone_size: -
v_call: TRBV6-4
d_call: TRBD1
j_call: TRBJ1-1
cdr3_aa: CASSATGTGFTEAFF
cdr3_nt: TGTGCCAGCAGTGCCACCGGGACAGGGTTCACTGAAGCTTTCTTT

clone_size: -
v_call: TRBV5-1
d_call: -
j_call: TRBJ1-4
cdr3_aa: CASSLGRTNEKLFF
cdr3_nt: TGCGCCAGCAGCTTGGGGCGGACTAATGAAAAACTGTTTTTT

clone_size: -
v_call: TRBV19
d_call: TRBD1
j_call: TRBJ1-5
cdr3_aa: CASAGGGQPQHF
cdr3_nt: TGTGCCAGTGCAGGGGGCGGTCAGCCCCAGCATTTT

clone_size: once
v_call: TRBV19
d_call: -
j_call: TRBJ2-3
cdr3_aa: CASKQPPGDGTLQYF
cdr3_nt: TGTGCCAGTAAGCAACCTCCGGGGGATGGGACTTTGCAGTATTTT

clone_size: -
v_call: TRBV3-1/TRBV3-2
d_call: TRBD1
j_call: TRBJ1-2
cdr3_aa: CASSIDRVYGYTF
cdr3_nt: TGTGCCAGCAGCATTGACAGGGTCTATGGCTACACCTTC

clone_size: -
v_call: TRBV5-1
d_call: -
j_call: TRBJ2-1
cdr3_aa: CASNTLAPNEQFF
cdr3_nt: TGCGCCAGCAATACACTAGCCCCCAATGAGCAGTTCTTC

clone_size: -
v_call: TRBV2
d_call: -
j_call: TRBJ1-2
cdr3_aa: CASSEGGYTF
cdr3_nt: TGTGCCAGCAGTGAAGGTGGCTACACCTTC

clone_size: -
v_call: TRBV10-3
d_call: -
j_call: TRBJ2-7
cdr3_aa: CAIRDSYEQYF
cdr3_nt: TGTGCCATCAGGGACTCCTACGAGCAGTACTTC

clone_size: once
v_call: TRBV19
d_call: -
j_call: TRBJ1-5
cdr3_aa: CASSIAGPNQPQHF
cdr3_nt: TGTGCCAGTAGTATAGCTGGTCCCAATCAGCCCCAGCATTTT

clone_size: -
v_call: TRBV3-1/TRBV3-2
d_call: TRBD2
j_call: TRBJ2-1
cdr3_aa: CASSHAAGGYNEQFF
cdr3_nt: TGTGCCAGCAGCCATGCAGCGGGGGGCTACAATGAGCAGTTCTTC

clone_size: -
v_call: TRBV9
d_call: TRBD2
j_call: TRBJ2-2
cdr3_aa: CASSVVGLAGDVTGELFF
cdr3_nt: TGTGCCAGCAGCGTAGTGGGACTAGCGGGAGATGTCACCGGGGAGCTGTTTTTT

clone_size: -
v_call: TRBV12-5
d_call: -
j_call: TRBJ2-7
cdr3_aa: CASGLDWYEQYF
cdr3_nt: TGTGCTAGTGGCCTAGACTGGTACGAGCAGTACTTC